The 27 T cell receptor beta chains reported below all come from one sample, sequenced in a study of Tregs in tolerant kidney transplant recipients. Data came from immunoSEQ multiplex PCR; TCRdb stores just in-frame clones and leaves some out. The sample holds 200,000 to 300,000 clones, around 82% seen once. The sequenced sample was CD4+ T cells from blood. These receptors originate from a human donor in good health.

J is TRBJ1-2 and V is TRBV28, with TRBD1 identical over 7 bases. The ends lost 11 bases at V and 2 bases at J; junction bases unmatched: 5. The CDR3 has 12 residues. CDR1 and CDR2 (germline): MDHEN, SYDVKM. The chain's CDR3 is CAGKQGNYGYTF. The CDR3 DNA follows: TGTGCCGGGAAACAGGGGAACTATGGCTACACCTTC.

This sequence joins TRBV5-5 and TRBJ2-7, with D perhaps being TRBD1 or TRBD2 (6 bases each). Germline lookup yields CDR1 SGHKS and CDR2 YYEKEE (reference sequence). The CDR3 contains 14 residues. Trimming cost V 8 bases and J 2 bases, with 17 bases left between them. The CDR3 bases are TGTGCCAGTGGCAAGGGGGGACCTACCTACGAGCAGTACTTC. As protein: CASGKGGPTYEQYF.

The rearrangement uses TRBV6-4 and TRBJ2-1, with unresolved D. The CDR3 runs 13 residues. Germline V gene lookup returns CDR1 MRHNA and CDR2 SNTAGT. Trimming pared 4 bases from V and 9 bases from J, leaving 13 bases between. CDR3 nucleotide sequence: TGTGCCAGCAGTGCAAAAGGAGTTAGTGAGCAGTTCTTC. Amino acids: CASSAKGVSEQFF.

In its sample, this clone was seen a few times. The rearrangement uses TRBV6-5 and TRBJ2-3; D call uncertain. V dropped 2 bases and J dropped 4 bases, with 7 bases sitting between them. The CDR3 consists of 13 residues. CDR1 MNHEY and CDR2 SVGAGI come from the germline V gene. The CDR3 coding sequence is TGTGCCAGCAGTTACAGCAGGCCAGATACGCAGTATTTT. It codes for CASSYSRPDTQYF.

This chain uses TRBV5-1 with TRBJ2-3; D gene ambiguous. Trimming left V 0 bases short and J 4 bases short, with 9 bases between. Looked up from germline, CDR1 is SGHRS and CDR2 is YFSETQ. The CDR3 contains 14 residues. The DNA of the CDR3 is TGCGCCAGCAGCTTGGTGGGCGCCGCAGATACGCAGTATTTT. Its translation is CASSLVGAADTQYF.

The chain joins TRBV6-1 to TRBJ2-7; D may be TRBD2 (5 bases). V lost 6 bases and J 0 bases, leaving 12 bases between the germline ends. The CDR3 totals 14 residues. Germline values: CDR1 MNHNS, CDR2 SASEGT. The CDR3 DNA sequence: TGTGCCAGCAGCCGAGGGCGATCCTCCTACGAGCAGTACTTC. It translates to CASSRGRSSYEQYF.

Only one count was recorded for this clone. The chain recombines TRBV10-3 with TRBJ2-1; TRBD2 agrees at 11 bases. V shed 4 bases and J 10 bases; nucleotides not matched to a gene: 9. Germline loops: CDR1 ENHRY, CDR2 SYGVKD. This CDR3 contains 15 residues. CDR3 residues: CAISGGTSGGGEQFF. In DNA form, the CDR3 reads TGTGCCATCAGTGGCGGGACTAGCGGAGGAGGGGAGCAGTTCTTC.

This rearrangement joins TRBV5-4 to TRBJ2-5; 11 bases align to TRBD1. Looked up from germline, CDR1 is SGHNT and CDR2 is YYREEE (reference sequence). CDR3 size: 16 residues. The V segment lost 4 bases and the J segment 4 bases; nucleotides outside the gene matches: 9. The DNA for the CDR3 is TGTGCCAGCAGCACCGGGGACAGGGGGGGGAGAGAGACCCAGTACTTC. Its protein is CASSTGDRGGRETQYF. Based on the CDR3 plus reference TRBV5-4 and TRBJ2-5, the full variable domain is ETGVTQSPTHLIKTRGQQVTLRCSSQSGHNTVSWYQQALGQGPQFIFQYYREEENGRGNFPPRFSGLQFPNYSSELNVNALELDDSALYLCASSTGDRGGRETQYFGPGTRLLVL.

The chain combines TRBV6-1 with TRBJ2-2, with 7 bases that match TRBD2. Germline assignment: CDR1 MNHNS and CDR2 SASEGT. This CDR3 spans 15 amino acids. V lost 6 bases and J lost 1; bases outside the gene matches: 5. In DNA form, the CDR3 reads TGTGCCAGCAGACCAGCGGGGAGGAACACCGGGGAGCTGTTTTTT. It encodes CASRPAGRNTGELFF.

This clone was picked up one time. The chain links TRBV6-5 to TRBJ2-7; no reliable D call. Deletions cut 2 bases from V and 2 bases from J, with 10 bases between. The CDR3 has 14 residues. Germline V gene data show CDR1 as MNHEY and CDR2 as SVGAGI. CDR3 coding DNA: TGTGCCAGCAGTTACCAGGCAGTAACCTACGAGCAGTACTTC. Translating it yields CASSYQAVTYEQYF.

This rearrangement joins TRBV9 to TRBJ1-4; maybe TRBD1 (6 bases). Looked up from germline, CDR1 is SGDLS and CDR2 is YYNGEE. This CDR3 has 14 residues. V was trimmed by 4 bases and J by 4 bases, leaving 11 bases between them. The chain's CDR3 is CASSQGINNEKLFF. The CDR3 region has the DNA TGTGCCAGCAGCCAGGGGATTAATAATGAAAAACTGTTTTTT.

J is TRBJ1-2 and V is TRBV30; 10 positions agree with TRBD1. The CDR3 is made up of 15 amino acids. Germline CDR1 GTSNPN, CDR2 SVGIG (reference sequence). With V trimmed by 5 bases and J by 5 bases, 11 bases remained unmatched. The CDR3 region has the DNA TGTGCCTGGTTCGGACAGGGGGTACCTTCTTATGGCTACACCTTC. Protein sequence: CAWFGQGVPSYGYTF.

A few counts support this clone. The chain employs TRBV10-1 and TRBJ2-3, with TRBD2 identical over 12 bases. The CDR3 loop spans 14 amino acids. CDR1 WNHNN and CDR2 SYGVQD come from the germline V gene (reference sequence). V lost 11 bases to trimming and J lost 3 bases; unmatched junction nucleotides: 6. CDR3 in DNA: TGCGCCGAACCTAGCGGGAGGGGGACAGATACGCAGTATTTT. It codes for CAEPSGRGTDTQYF.

The gene calls are TRBV18 and TRBJ1-4, with D tentatively TRBD1 (6 bases). The CDR3 is 15 amino acids. CDR1 KGHSH and CDR2 LQKENI come from the germline V gene. V gave up 4 bases and J gave up 6 bases, with 15 bases separating them. The CDR3 sequence is CASSLNPGQYEKLFF. Here the CDR3 DNA reads TGTGCCAGCTCACTAAACCCGGGACAATATGAAAAACTGTTTTTT.

This clone showed up just once. The V call is TRBV27, the J call TRBJ2-1; TRBD2 matches at 14 bases. The CDR3 has 16 amino acids. V lost 5 bases, J lost 10 bases, and 10 bases stayed unmatched. Germline values: CDR1 MNHEY, CDR2 SMNVEV (reference sequence). This chain's CDR3 is CASSAPTSGRAREQFF. The CDR3 nucleotides are TGTGCCAGCAGTGCCCCGACTAGCGGGAGGGCCAGGGAGCAGTTCTTC.

The J gene is TRBJ2-3, the V gene TRBV19, with 10 bases lining up with TRBD2. Germline-derived CDR1 and CDR2 are LNHDA and SQIVND (reference sequence). Losses at the gene ends were 7 bases for V and 1 base for J; bases not matched to a gene: 2. CDR3 size: 14 residues. The chain's CDR3 is CASTTSGRTDTQYF. The CDR3 nucleotides are TGTGCCAGTACGACTAGCGGGCGCACAGATACGCAGTATTTT.

The gene calls are TRBV4-2 and TRBJ1-6; D unresolved. This CDR3 region has 12 residues. V shed 4 bases and J shed 12 bases, with 10 bases lying between them. The germline gives CDR1 LGHNA, CDR2 YNFKEQ. The chain's CDR3 is CASSLRAQPLHF. The CDR3 DNA reads TGTGCCAGCAGCCTGCGGGCACAACCCCTCCACTTT.

The V and J genes are TRBV19 and TRBJ2-2; D possibly corresponds to TRBD1 (5 bases). Germline assignment: CDR1 LNHDA and CDR2 SQIVND (reference sequence). Trimming stripped 6 bases from V and 2 bases from J, with 10 bases between. CDR3 length: 14 residues. The CDR3 bases are TGTGCCAGTAGACAGGATACTAACACCGGGGAGCTGTTTTTT. Amino acid sequence: CASRQDTNTGELFF.

In its sample, this clone was seen once. The chain is built from TRBV30 and TRBJ2-7, with D hard to call. Trimming left V 0 bases short and J 5 bases short, with 11 bases between. The CDR3 is 13 amino acids. CDR1 is GTSNPN, CDR2 SVGIG, per germline (reference sequence). For the CDR3, the DNA is TGTGCCTGGAGTGTCGGCTCTCCGGACGAGCAGTACTTC. Residues: CAWSVGSPDEQYF.

The chain uses TRBV5-6 and TRBJ1-1; D is undetermined. The CDR3 spans 14 residues. CDR1 and CDR2 (germline): SGHDT, YYEEEE. Trimming left V 4 bases short and J 2 bases short, with 12 bases between. The CDR3 DNA is TGTGCCAGCAGCCCAGGACCGAGTAACACTGAAGCTTTCTTT. It encodes CASSPGPSNTEAFF.

The chain recombines TRBV19 with TRBJ2-7; possibly TRBD1 for D (5 bases). Germline CDR1 is LNHDA and CDR2 is SQIVND (reference sequence). The CDR3 spans 14 residues. With 5 bases removed from V and 6 bases from J, the gap between germline ends came to 17 bases. The CDR3 region has the DNA TGTGCCAGTAGTCAGGGTCTTGTGTGGGCCGAGCAGTACTTC. As protein: CASSQGLVWAEQYF.

V and J are TRBV5-6 and TRBJ2-7, with a weak D call TRBD1 (5 bases). V was cut by 3 bases and J by 2 bases, with 9 bases left in between. The CDR3 has 13 residues. Per germline, CDR1 SGHDT and CDR2 YYEEEE. The CDR3, as DNA: TGTGCCAGCAGCTACCGACAGACCTACGAGCAGTACTTC. It yields the protein CASSYRQTYEQYF.

The gene calls are TRBV9 and TRBJ1-1, with 8 bases fitting TRBD1. This CDR3 spans 15 amino acids. V lost 4 bases and J lost 1; bases outside the gene matches: 6. Germline V gene lookup returns CDR1 SGDLS and CDR2 YYNGEE. The CDR3 loop reads CASSSQGVWNTEAFF. The CDR3 DNA is TGTGCCAGCAGCTCACAGGGGGTGTGGAACACTGAAGCTTTCTTT.

The table lists this clone with a few counts. V is TRBV18 and J is TRBJ1-2, with D unclear. V was cut by 3 bases and J by 8 bases, with 13 bases left in between. CDR1 and CDR2 from the germline V gene are KGHSH and LQKENI. The CDR3 is 13 residues long. The CDR3 region is CASSPDGLGGYTF. The CDR3 DNA reads TGTGCCAGCTCACCCGACGGTCTCGGGGGCTACACCTTC.

This clone has a single count. The chain recombines TRBV5-6 with TRBJ1-4, with D hard to call. This CDR3 is 14 amino acids long. Germline CDR1 is SGHDT and CDR2 is YYEEEE. With 0 bases removed from V and 8 bases from J, the gap between germline ends came to 11 bases. Here the CDR3 reads CASSLGPGSEKLFF. The CDR3 bases are TGTGCCAGCAGCTTGGGGCCAGGCAGCGAAAAACTGTTTTTT.

V is TRBV6-1 and J is TRBJ2-5; D uncertain. The V end was cut by 5 bases, the J end by 5 bases, with 15 bases between. The CDR3 runs to 14 residues. CDR1 is MNHNS, CDR2 SASEGT, per germline. The CDR3 is CASSLGPGWETQYF. The CDR3 DNA reads TGTGCCAGCAGTCTCGGCCCCGGGTGGGAGACCCAGTACTTC.

The chain joins TRBV6-1 to TRBJ1-5; TRBD1 agrees at 7 bases. Unmatched junction bases numbered 7, after V lost 3 bases and J lost 5 bases. This CDR3 is built from 15 residues. The germline gives CDR1 MNHNS, CDR2 SASEGT. The CDR3 protein is CASSEQTGTDQPQHF. CDR3 bases: TGTGCCAGCAGTGAGCAGACAGGGACAGATCAGCCCCAGCATTTT.